A single sample gave rise to the 5 T cell receptor beta chains below, sequenced in a study of T cell repertoires in cytomegalovirus infection (dated by TCRdb to the late 2010s). Reading the label with the study, this specimen's treatment or condition is: in vitro stimulation with specific CMV peptide epitopes to enrich CMV-specific T cells. These TCRs are of unknown antigen specificity. The sequencer listed for this sample is Illumina HiSeq 1500. In-frame beta chains were kept once TCRdb had trimmed the public reads at Q25 with fastp and called clones with MiXCR. CDR3 protein sequences are deduplicated, and each keeps its most common genes and DNA. This sample holds about 920,000 distinct CDR3 sequences; roughly 30% were observed only once. Under 15% of the sample goes to the ten largest clones. This sample comprised cultured CD8+ T cells from PBMCs, obtained from culture after CMV antigen stimulation. Receptor source: a human donor in good health (CMV status not recorded). Some clones in this sample may be carry-over from other donors' samples.

This clonotype has only a few counts. The chain has TRBV7-6 and TRBJ2-6, with TRBD1 matching 7 bases. V gave up 5 bases and J gave up 0 bases; unmatched junction bases: 10. Germline V gene lookup returns CDR1 SGHVS and CDR2 FNYEAQ. The CDR3 is 18 residues long. The CDR3 coding sequence is TGTGCCAGCAGCATATGGACAGGAGATTACTCTGGGGCCAACGTCCTGACTTTC. Its translation: CASSIWTGDYSGANVLTF.

This clonotype was recorded many times. The rearrangement uses TRBV7-2 and TRBJ1-1; maybe TRBD1 (5 bases). CDR1 and CDR2 (germline): SGHTA, FQGNSA. The CDR3 contains 15 residues. V was cut by 5 bases and J by 3 bases, with 16 bases left in between. CDR3 loop: CASSPGGHLDTEAFF. CDR3 coding DNA: TGTGCCAGCAGCCCAGGCGGACACCTGGACACTGAAGCTTTCTTT.

The V call is TRBV9, the J call TRBJ2-1; the D gene could be TRBD1 or TRBD2 (5 bases each). The germline V gene encodes CDR1 SGDLS and CDR2 YYNGEE. V lost 1 base, J lost 0 bases, and 17 bases lay in between. This CDR3 has 18 amino acids. In DNA form, the CDR3 reads TGTGCCAGCAGCGTATACCCCGGGGACGCGAGCTCCTACAATGAGCAGTTCTTC. Its translation: CASSVYPGDASSYNEQFF.

Concerning this clonotype: This sequence may be a read error, since a much larger clone differs from it by one base. The genes are TRBV7-6 and TRBJ2-2, with a possible D match to TRBD1 (6 bases). The CDR3 covers 16 residues. The germline V gene has CDR1 SGHVS and CDR2 FNYEAQ. The CDR3 sequence: CAISPPGTLNTGELFF. CDR3 coding DNA: TGTGCCATCAGCCCCCCCGGGACACTGAACACCGGGGAGCTGTTTTTT.

This rearrangement joins TRBV5-6 to TRBJ2-7; maybe TRBD1 (6 bases). Germline V lookup: CDR1 SGHDT, CDR2 YYEEEE. The CDR3 consists of 13 residues. Trimming stripped 1 base from V and 3 bases from J, with 8 bases between. Here the CDR3 reads CASSLTGLYEQYV. The CDR3 DNA sequence: TGTGCCAGCAGCTTGACAGGGCTCTACGAGCAGTACGTC.